The present TCR beta chain was sequenced within a study of T cell responses to AZD1222 COVID-19 vaccine. General study points: Spike-specific TCR breadth rose after two AZD1222 doses, and depth rose as well. The study found vaccine-associated CD4 TCRs spanning spike, dominant at 160-218 and 743-854.

The protocol was immunoSEQ multiplex PCR, while the TCRdb copy is restricted to in-frame clones and leaves out a portion. The sample has fewer than 180,000 clones, over 75% seen once. Details on this clone: Its antigen is still unknown.

The CDR3 has 15 amino acids. V was clipped by 2 bases and J by 5 bases, with 14 bases between them. Germline CDR1 reads MNHEY; CDR2 reads SMNVEV (reference sequence). The analysis combined second doses at about 4 or about 12 weeks. The genes are TRBV27 and TRBJ2-3, with TRBD2 as a possible D gene (6 bases). This sample comprised peripheral blood, obtained 28 days after the second AZD1222 dose. The sequence was collected from an adult who received the AZD1222 COVID-19 vaccine. In DNA, the CDR3 is TGTGCCAGCAGTTTAGGGGGGAAGGGCAGAGATACGCAGTATTTT. It codes for CASSLGGKGRDTQYF.